One and the same sample provided the 10 T cell receptor beta chains below, sequenced in a study of shared clonotypes between healthy human individuals. The data were produced by immunoSEQ multiplex PCR, yet TCRdb's version contains in-frame clones alone and is incomplete. The sample carries 400,000 or so clones, about 97% recorded once. Input material: memory CD8+ T cells sorted from blood. Subset defined: CD45RO+ cells pooled with CCR7-negative TemRA cells. Receptors originate from a man aged 25-45 years in good health.

This sequence joins TRBV28 and TRBJ1-2, with a possible D match to TRBD1 (6 bases). The V and J ends lost 8 bases and 6 bases respectively, with 16 bases between them. This CDR3 spans 13 amino acids. Germline V gene data show CDR1 as MDHEN and CDR2 as SYDVKM. CDR3 nucleotides: TGTGCCAGCTCCAGAGGGGGTGGGAATGGCTACACCTTC. This translates into CASSRGGGNGYTF.

J is TRBJ1-1 and V is TRBV4-2; 8 nucleotides line up with TRBD1. The CDR3 loop spans 14 amino acids. Germline CDR1 LGHNA, CDR2 YNFKEQ. The junction had 8 bases not matched to a gene; V was cut back by 5 bases and J by 6 bases. CDR3 coding DNA: TGTGCCAGCAGCGGGGACAGGTTGGTCGCTGAAGCTTTCTTT. This gives the protein CASSGDRLVAEAFF.

The chain carries TRBV18 and TRBJ1-5; 10 bases align to TRBD1. CDR3 length: 19 residues. Trimming at V came to 3 bases and at J to 7 bases, leaving 18 bases not matched to a gene. Germline V gene data show CDR1 as KGHSH and CDR2 as LQKENI. The CDR3 DNA is TGTGCCAGCTCACCCTCGACTATCCGGGACAGGGGAACGGAACAGCCCCAGCATTTT. The encoded protein is CASSPSTIRDRGTEQPQHF.

For this clone: This clone may be a read error of a much larger clone one base away. The same CDR3 arises from other DNA sequences in this sample as well. The chain has TRBV11-2 and TRBJ2-1; D remains ambiguous. Germline values: CDR1 SGHAT, CDR2 FQNNGV. CDR3 size: 16 residues. In nucleotides, the CDR3 is TGTGCCAGCAGCTTAGTTTACCCGGGTTTCGGCAATGAGCAATTCTTC. Protein: CASSLVYPGFGNEQFF.

V is TRBV7-9 and J is TRBJ2-3, with 8 nucleotides matching TRBD2. In germline, CDR1 is SEHNR, CDR2 FQNEAQ (reference sequence). This CDR3 is built from 16 residues. V lost 4 bases and J lost 2; bases outside the gene matches: 8. CDR3 DNA: TGTGCCAGCAGCTCCGGACTAGCCGGAACCACAGATACGCAGTATTTT. This sequence encodes CASSSGLAGTTDTQYF.

This rearrangement joins TRBV10-3 to TRBJ2-5; D possibly corresponds to TRBD1 (5 bases). Germline V CDR1 and CDR2: ENHRY, SYGVKD. The CDR3 is made up of 14 amino acids. Trimming pared 7 bases from V and 5 bases from J, leaving 17 bases between. The CDR3 DNA follows: TGTGCCATCAAGGCTGTGGGGCCCGTCGAGACCCAGTACTTC. It encodes CAIKAVGPVETQYF.

Here the CDR3 DNA reads TGTGCCAGCACAGGGGCGGCAACTAGCACAGATACGCAGTATTTT. It translates to CASTGAATSTDTQYF. The chain carries TRBV5-4 and TRBJ2-3, with a weak D call TRBD1 (6 bases). With 6 bases removed from V and 0 bases from J, the gap between germline ends came to 14 bases. The CDR3 is made up of 15 amino acids. Germline loops: CDR1 SGHNT, CDR2 YYREEE (reference sequence).

V is TRBV5-8 and J is TRBJ2-7, with TRBD1 matching over 10 bases. The V and J ends lost 0 bases and 2 bases, in that order; junction bases with no gene match: 11. Germline assignment: CDR1 SGHTS and CDR2 YDEGEE. The CDR3 is 18 residues long. The CDR3 protein is CASSLVTGGGRRTYEQYF. In DNA form, the CDR3 reads TGTGCCAGCAGCTTGGTGACAGGGGGCGGGCGGAGGACCTACGAGCAGTACTTC. Together with reference TRBV5-8 and TRBJ2-7, the CDR3 gives the full variable domain: EAGVTQSPTHLIKTRGQQATLRCSPISGHTSVYWYQQALGLGLQFLLWYDEGEERNRGNFPPRFSGRQFPNYSSELNVNALELEDSALYLCASSLVTGGGRRTYEQYFGPGTRLTVT.

The chain joins TRBV18 to TRBJ2-1; TRBD2 is a possible D gene (6 bases). Germline values: CDR1 KGHSH, CDR2 LQKENI. Trimming removed 6 bases at V and 7 bases at J, with 13 bases between. This CDR3 spans 13 amino acids. The CDR3: CASSPKSGNEQFF. The DNA for the CDR3 is TGTGCCAGCTCGCCGAAAAGCGGGAATGAGCAGTTCTTC. The full variable domain, completed using reference TRBV18 and TRBJ2-1, is NAGVMQNPRHLVRRRGQEARLRCSPMKGHSHVYWYRQLPEEGLKFMVYLQKENIIDESGMPKERFSAEFPKEGPSILRIQQVVRGDSAAYFCASSPKSGNEQFFGPGTRLTVL.

The rearrangement links TRBV6-5 to TRBJ2-1, with a possible D match to TRBD2 (6 bases). Germline V gives CDR1 MNHEY, CDR2 SVGAGI. The length of the CDR3 is 15 residues. V lost 4 bases to trimming and J lost 2 bases, with 12 bases between them. CDR3 in DNA: TGTGCCAGCAGTTTCACTAGCACAGCCTACAATGAGCAGTTCTTC. Translation: CASSFTSTAYNEQFF.